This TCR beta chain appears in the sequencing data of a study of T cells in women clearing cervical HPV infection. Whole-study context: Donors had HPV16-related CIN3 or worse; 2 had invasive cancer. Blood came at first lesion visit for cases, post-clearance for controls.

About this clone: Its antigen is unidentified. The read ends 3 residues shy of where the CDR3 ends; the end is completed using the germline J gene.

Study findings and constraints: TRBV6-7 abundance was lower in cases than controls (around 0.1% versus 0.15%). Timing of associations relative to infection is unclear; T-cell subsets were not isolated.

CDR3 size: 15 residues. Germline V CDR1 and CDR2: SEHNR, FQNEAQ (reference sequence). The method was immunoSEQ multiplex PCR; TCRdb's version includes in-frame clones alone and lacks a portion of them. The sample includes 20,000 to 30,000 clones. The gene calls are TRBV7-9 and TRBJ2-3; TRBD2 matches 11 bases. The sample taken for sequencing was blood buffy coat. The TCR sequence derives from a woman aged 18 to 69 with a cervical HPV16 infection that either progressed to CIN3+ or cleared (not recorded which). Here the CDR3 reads CASSLNSGREETQYF. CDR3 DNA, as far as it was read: TGTGCCAGCAGCCTCAATAGCGGGAGGGAAGAGACG.